Below, one T cell receptor beta chain is given with its context. As yet, its antigen is unknown. This specimen comes from a study of cytomegalovirus exposure and HLA in healthy donors. Study-wide background: Of some 410 genotyped donors, 81% grouped in the Caucasian-associated ancestry cluster. Study-level points and caveats: Some V segments, TRBV6-2 and TRBV6-3 among them, were indistinguishable and were therefore excluded. The CMV antigen specificity of a few CMV-associated chains was confirmed through in vitro analysis.

PCR amplification relied on 60 Vbeta primers (plus 13 Jbeta primers). Per the original methods: A follow-up analysis tallied tens of millions of unique TCR beta chains, roughly 11 million shared. TCRdb's table, derived via immunoSEQ multiplex PCR, lists solely in-frame clones and lacks some. The DNA was the basis for D and trimming; V, J and clone size are from that table. The repertoire has some 150,000 clones, less than 80% of them found once; the top ten carry under 2%. There are 16 residues in the CDR3. V shed 8 bases and J 4 bases; nucleotides not matched to a gene: 7. Germline V gives CDR1 SNHLY, CDR2 FYNNEI.

The rearrangement uses TRBV2 and TRBJ2-5; 16 positions agree with TRBD2. This sequence originates from a female donor in good health and CMV-seropositive. Material for sequencing was PBMCs. The chain's CDR3 is CASGGTSGRAGETQYF. The CDR3 DNA reads as TGTGCCAGCGGAGGGACTAGCGGGAGGGCCGGAGAGACCCAGTACTTC.